The rows below give T cell receptor beta chains drawn from one sample of a study of blood T cells in healthy people across ages. TCRdb re-called the 5' RACE reads with MiXCR, one entry per CDR3 protein. The data show about 1.8 million distinct CDR3 sequences, about 50% seen once. Sequencing was performed on blood. These receptors were collected from a woman between 40 and 55 years old in good health. Both conserved end residues are part of each CDR3. D genes are given only for firm matches. The listing skips clone size in some rows; elsewhere it reads once, few, many or a size class.

. TRBJ2-1 few TRBV29-1 CSVNSLQEASYNEQFF TGCAGCGTCAATAGCTTACAGGAGGCCTCCTACAATGAGCAGTTCTTC
. TRBJ2-5 few TRBV29-1 CSVDRGPWGETQYF TGCAGCGTTGACCGGGGTCCGTGGGGAGAGACCCAGTACTTC
. TRBJ1-1 . TRBV12-3/TRBV12-4 CASGGITEAFF TGTGCCAGCGGGGGGATCACTGAAGCTTTCTTT
. TRBJ2-1 few TRBV4-3 CASSQDTINEQFF TGCGCCAGCAGCCAAGATACAATCAATGAGCAGTTCTTC
TRBD2 TRBJ2-6 few TRBV27 CASSNNGGGANVLTF TGTGCCAGCAGCAACAACGGGGGGGGGGCCAACGTCCTGACTTTC
TRBD2 TRBJ2-1 . TRBV7-9 CASSLYHGAGERNEQFF TGTGCCAGCAGCTTATATCACGGGGCGGGGGAGCGCAATGAGCAGTTCTTC
. TRBJ1-1 . TRBV28 CASRLQFMNTEAFF TGTGCCAGCAGACTACAGTTTATGAACACTGAAGCTTTCTTT
. TRBJ2-5 . TRBV11-2 CASSLGGGRGFTQYF TGTGCCAGCAGCTTAGGCGGGGGTAGGGGGTTCACCCAGTACTTC
. TRBJ2-5 . TRBV28 CASSYRPPGETQYF TGTGCCAGCAGCTACCGACCCCCCGGGGAGACCCAGTACTTC
TRBD2 TRBJ2-7 . TRBV20-1 CSAPTTSGAYEQYF TGCAGTGCTCCGACGACTAGCGGGGCCTATGAGCAGTACTTC
TRBD2 TRBJ2-3 few TRBV6-2/TRBV6-3 CASSGLAGFTDTQYF TGTGCCAGCAGTGGACTAGCGGGGTTCACAGATACGCAGTATTTT
. TRBJ1-1 . TRBV28 CASSPSGGGTEAFF TGTGCCAGCAGTCCATCCGGGGGGGGCACTGAAGCTTTCTTT
TRBD1 TRBJ1-4 few TRBV6-5 CASSYSGTGTNEKLFF TGTGCCAGCAGTTACTCAGGGACAGGGACTAATGAAAAACTGTTTTTT